This TCR beta chain was captured by sequencing in a study of blood T cell repertoires in COVID-19. Study-level information: The samples span acute and convalescent COVID-19 from the United States, Italy and Spain. Sample material is recorded as cDNA or gDNA derived from T cells, B-cell-depleted T cells, or PBMCs.

There are 15 residues in the CDR3. The trim removed 1 base at V and 15 bases at J, leaving 12 bases unmatched. Germline lookup yields CDR1 LNHDA and CDR2 SQIVND (reference sequence). In the original analysis: The authors estimated nucleated cell counts from reference gene primer amplification. The repertoire was sequenced with immunoSEQ multiplex PCR; TCRdb's copy has only in-frame clones and lacks some. V and J calls plus clone size are reproduced from that table; the DNA served to infer D and trimming. Of more than 200,000 clones in the sample, approximately 78% were seen once. This sequence originates from a woman of 80 years or more with acute or convalescent COVID-19. Sequenced: peripheral blood. The V call is TRBV19, the J call TRBJ2-4; TRBD1 aligns across 10 bases. CDR3 coding DNA: TGTGCCAGTAGTATAGCTTCGGGACAGGGGTATCACATGTACTTC. Translation: CASSIASGQGYHMYF.